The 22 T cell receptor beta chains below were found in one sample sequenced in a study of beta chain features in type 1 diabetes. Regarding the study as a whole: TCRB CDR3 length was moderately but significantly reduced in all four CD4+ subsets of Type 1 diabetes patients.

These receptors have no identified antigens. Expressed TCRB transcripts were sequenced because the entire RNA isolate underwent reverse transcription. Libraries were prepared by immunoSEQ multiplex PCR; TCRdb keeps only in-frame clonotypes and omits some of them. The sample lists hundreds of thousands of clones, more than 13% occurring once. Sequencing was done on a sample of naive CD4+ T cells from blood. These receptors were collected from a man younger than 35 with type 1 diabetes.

The CDR3 sequence is CASSQEGTPGVAEAFF. In DNA form, the CDR3 reads TGCGCCAGCAGCCAAGAAGGGACACCCGGAGTGGCTGAAGCTTTCTTT. The rearrangement links TRBV4-3 to TRBJ1-1; the D gene is possibly TRBD1 (6 bases). The CDR3 contains 16 residues. Trimming cost V 0 bases and J 6 bases, with 17 bases left between them. Per the germline V gene, CDR1 is LGHNA and CDR2 is YSLEER.

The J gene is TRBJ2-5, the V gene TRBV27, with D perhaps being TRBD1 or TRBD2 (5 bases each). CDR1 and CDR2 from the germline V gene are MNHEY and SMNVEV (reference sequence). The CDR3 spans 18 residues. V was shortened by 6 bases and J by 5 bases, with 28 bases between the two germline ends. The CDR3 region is CASRAGRGPGRLEETQYF. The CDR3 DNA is TGTGCCAGCAGGGCAGGACGGGGCCCGGGTAGACTGGAGGAGACCCAGTACTTC.

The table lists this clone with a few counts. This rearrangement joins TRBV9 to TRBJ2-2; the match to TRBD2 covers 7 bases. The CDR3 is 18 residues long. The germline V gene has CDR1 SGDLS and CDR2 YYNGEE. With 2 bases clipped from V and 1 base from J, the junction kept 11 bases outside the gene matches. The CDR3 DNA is TGTGCCAGCAGCGTGGGACTACACGGCTACCTGAACACCGGGGAGCTGTTTTTT. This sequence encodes CASSVGLHGYLNTGELFF.

CDR3 protein: CASSLGGYGYTF. In DNA, the CDR3 is TGTGCCAGCAGCTTGGGAGGGTATGGCTACACCTTC. V gene TRBV11-2 combines with J gene TRBJ1-2; D is ambiguous. The germline V and J ends were trimmed by 3 bases and 5 bases, with 7 bases remaining between them. The V gene's germline CDR1 is SGHAT and CDR2 FQNNGV. The CDR3 sequence is 12 residues long.

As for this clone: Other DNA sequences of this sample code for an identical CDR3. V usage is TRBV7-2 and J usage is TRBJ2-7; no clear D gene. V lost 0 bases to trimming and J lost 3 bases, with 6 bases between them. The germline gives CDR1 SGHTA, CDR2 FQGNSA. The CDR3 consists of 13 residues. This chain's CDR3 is CASSLASRYEQYF. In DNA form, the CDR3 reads TGTGCCAGCAGCTTAGCAAGTCGCTACGAGCAGTACTTC.

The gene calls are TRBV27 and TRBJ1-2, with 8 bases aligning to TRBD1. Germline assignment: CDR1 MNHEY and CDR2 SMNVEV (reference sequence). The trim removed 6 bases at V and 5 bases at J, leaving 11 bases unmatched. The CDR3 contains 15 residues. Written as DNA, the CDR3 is TGTGCCAGCAGCCCGGGACAGGCGTTGCCGTATGGCTACACCTTC. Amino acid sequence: CASSPGQALPYGYTF.

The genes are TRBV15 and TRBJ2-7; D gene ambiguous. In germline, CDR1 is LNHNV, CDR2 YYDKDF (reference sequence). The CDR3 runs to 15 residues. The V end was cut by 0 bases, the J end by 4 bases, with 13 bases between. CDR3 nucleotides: TGTGCCACCAGCAGAGATCGTACGGTTCCGTACGAGCAGTACTTC. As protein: CATSRDRTVPYEQYF.

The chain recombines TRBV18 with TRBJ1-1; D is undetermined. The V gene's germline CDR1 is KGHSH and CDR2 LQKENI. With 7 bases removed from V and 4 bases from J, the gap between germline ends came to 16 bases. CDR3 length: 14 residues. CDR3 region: CASCEIRESTEAFF. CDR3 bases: TGTGCCAGCTGCGAGATCCGGGAATCCACTGAAGCTTTCTTT.

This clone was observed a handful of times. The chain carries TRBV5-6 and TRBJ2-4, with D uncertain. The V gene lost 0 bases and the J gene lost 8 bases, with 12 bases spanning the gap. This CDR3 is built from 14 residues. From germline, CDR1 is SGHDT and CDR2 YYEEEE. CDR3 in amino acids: CASSLVRTEYIQYF. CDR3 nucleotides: TGTGCCAGCAGCTTGGTCAGGACGGAATACATTCAGTACTTC.

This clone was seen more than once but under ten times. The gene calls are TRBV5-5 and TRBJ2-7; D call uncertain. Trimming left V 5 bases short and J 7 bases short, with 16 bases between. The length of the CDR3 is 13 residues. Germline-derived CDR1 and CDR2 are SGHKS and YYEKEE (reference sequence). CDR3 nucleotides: TGTGCCAGCAGGGTGTCGCCGGGCGAGGAGCAGTACTTC. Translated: CASRVSPGEEQYF.

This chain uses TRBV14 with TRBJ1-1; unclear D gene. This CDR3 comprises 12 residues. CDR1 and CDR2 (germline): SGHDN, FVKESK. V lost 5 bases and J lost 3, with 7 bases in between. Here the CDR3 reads CASSDRHTEAFF. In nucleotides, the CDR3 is TGTGCCAGCAGCGACCGACACACTGAAGCTTTCTTT.

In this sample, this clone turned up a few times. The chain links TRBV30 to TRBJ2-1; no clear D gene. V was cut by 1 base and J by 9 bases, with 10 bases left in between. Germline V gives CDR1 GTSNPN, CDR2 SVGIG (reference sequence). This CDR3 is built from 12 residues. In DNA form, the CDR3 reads TGTGCCTGGAGTGCCCCCCCTGGTGAGCAGTTCTTC. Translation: CAWSAPPGEQFF.

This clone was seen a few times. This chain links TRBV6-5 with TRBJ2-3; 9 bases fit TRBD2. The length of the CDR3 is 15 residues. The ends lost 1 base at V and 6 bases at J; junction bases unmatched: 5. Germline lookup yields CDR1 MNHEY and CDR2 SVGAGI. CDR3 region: CASSYWRGGHDTQYF. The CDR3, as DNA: TGTGCCAGCAGTTACTGGCGGGGGGGCCATGATACGCAGTATTTT.

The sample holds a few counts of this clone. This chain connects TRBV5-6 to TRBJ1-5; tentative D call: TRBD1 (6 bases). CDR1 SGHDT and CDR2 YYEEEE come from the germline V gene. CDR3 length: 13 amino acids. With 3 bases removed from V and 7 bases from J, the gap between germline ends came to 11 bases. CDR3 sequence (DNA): TGTGCCAGCAGCTCAAATGACAGGCAGCCCCAGCATTTT. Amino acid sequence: CASSSNDRQPQHF.

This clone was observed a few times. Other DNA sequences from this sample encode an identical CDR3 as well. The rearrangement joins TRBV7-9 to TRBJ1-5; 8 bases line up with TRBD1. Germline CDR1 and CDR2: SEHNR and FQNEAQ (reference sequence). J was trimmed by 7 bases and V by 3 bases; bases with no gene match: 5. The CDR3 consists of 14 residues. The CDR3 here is CASSFGQGGQPQHF. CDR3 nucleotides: TGTGCCAGCAGCTTCGGACAGGGTGGGCAGCCCCAGCATTTT.

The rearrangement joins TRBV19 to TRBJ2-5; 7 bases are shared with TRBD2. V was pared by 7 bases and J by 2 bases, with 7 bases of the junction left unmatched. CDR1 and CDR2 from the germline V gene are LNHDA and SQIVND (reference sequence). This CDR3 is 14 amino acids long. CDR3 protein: CASTGTSVQETQYF. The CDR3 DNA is TGTGCCAGTACGGGAACTAGCGTACAAGAGACCCAGTACTTC.

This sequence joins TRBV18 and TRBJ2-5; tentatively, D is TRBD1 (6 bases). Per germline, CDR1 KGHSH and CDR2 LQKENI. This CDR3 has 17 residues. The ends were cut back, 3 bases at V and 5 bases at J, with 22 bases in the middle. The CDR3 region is CASSPNRDQHLRETQYF. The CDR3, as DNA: TGTGCCAGCTCACCTAACAGGGACCAACACCTTCGGGAGACCCAGTACTTC. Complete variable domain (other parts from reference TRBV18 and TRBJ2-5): NAGVMQNPRHLVRRRGQEARLRCSPMKGHSHVYWYRQLPEEGLKFMVYLQKENIIDESGMPKERFSAEFPKEGPSILRIQQVVRGDSAAYFCASSPNRDQHLRETQYFGPGTRLLVL.

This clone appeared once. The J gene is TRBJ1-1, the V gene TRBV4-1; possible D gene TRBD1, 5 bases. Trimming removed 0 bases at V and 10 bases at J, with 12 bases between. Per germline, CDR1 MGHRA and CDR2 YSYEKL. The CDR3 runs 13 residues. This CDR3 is CASSQEWQGAAFF. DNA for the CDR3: TGCGCCAGCAGCCAAGAATGGCAGGGAGCAGCTTTCTTT.

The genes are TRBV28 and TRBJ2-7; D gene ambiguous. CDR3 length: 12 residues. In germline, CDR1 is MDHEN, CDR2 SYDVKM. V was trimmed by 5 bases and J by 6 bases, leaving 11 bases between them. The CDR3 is CASSGLLTEQYF. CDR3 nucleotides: TGTGCCAGCAGTGGCCTGTTAACCGAGCAGTACTTC.

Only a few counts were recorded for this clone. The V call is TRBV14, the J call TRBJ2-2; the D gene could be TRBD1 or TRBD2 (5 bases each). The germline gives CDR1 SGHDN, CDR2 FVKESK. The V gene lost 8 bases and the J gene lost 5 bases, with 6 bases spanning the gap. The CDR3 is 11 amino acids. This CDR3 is CASGGTGELFF. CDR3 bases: TGTGCCAGCGGGGGAACCGGGGAGCTGTTTTTT.

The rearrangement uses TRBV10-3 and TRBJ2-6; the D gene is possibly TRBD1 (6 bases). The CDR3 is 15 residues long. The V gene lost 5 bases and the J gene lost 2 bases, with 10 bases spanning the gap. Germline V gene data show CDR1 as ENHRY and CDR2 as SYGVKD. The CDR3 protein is CAISSRQAGANVLTF. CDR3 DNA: TGTGCCATCAGTTCCCGACAGGCTGGGGCCAACGTCCTGACTTTC.

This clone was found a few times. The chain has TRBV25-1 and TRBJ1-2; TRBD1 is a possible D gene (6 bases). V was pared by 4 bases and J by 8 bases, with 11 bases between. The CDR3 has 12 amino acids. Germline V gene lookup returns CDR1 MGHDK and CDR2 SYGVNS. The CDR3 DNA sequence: TGTGCCAGCAGTGGAAACAGGGACGGCTACACCTTC. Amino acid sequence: CASSGNRDGYTF.